This T cell receptor beta chain was recovered during a study of T-cell memory formation after mild COVID-19. In TCRdb, the 5' RACE reads were re-called with MiXCR into one record per CDR3 protein. The repertoire holds about 390,000 distinct CDR3 sequences, with approximately 16% as singletons. This receptor was identified in a man between 18 and 35 years old who had mild COVID-19 (a few samples of this study predate the infection). Cell type and time point are not known. The specimen was PBMCs or a T cell subset sorted from them (not recorded which).

CDR3 sequence reads: CSASLVSTEAFF. DNA for the CDR3: TGCAGTGCTAGTTTGGTGAGCACTGAAGCTTTCTTT. The gene calls are TRBV20-1 and TRBJ1-1; no definite D call. Germline lookup yields CDR1 DFQATT and CDR2 SNEGSKA (reference sequence). V shed 3 bases and J shed 4 bases, with 9 bases lying between them. This CDR3 region has 12 residues.